The clone carrying this TCR beta chain was seen a few times. This sample includes further DNA sequences coding for the same CDR3. The data were taken from a study of blood T cell repertoires in COVID-19. In the study overall: In each case, the material was cDNA or gDNA derived from T cells, B-cell-depleted T cells, or PBMCs.

V trimming: 0 bases; J trimming: 4 bases; junction bases outside the gene matches: 1. From germline, CDR1 is MNHEY and CDR2 SMNVEV (reference sequence). The CDR3 sequence is 15 residues long. Sequenced by immunoSEQ multiplex PCR; TCRdb stores in-frame clones only, minus some. This table has roughly 310,000 clones, over 75% appearing once. The sequence derives from a woman aged 45-65 years with active or convalescent COVID-19. Sequenced input: peripheral blood. This sequence joins TRBV27 and TRBJ1-5; 9 bases line up with TRBD1. In DNA form, the CDR3 reads TGTGCCAGCAGTTTATCTGGACAGGGGAATCAGCCCCAGCATTTT. Its protein product is CASSLSGQGNQPQHF.